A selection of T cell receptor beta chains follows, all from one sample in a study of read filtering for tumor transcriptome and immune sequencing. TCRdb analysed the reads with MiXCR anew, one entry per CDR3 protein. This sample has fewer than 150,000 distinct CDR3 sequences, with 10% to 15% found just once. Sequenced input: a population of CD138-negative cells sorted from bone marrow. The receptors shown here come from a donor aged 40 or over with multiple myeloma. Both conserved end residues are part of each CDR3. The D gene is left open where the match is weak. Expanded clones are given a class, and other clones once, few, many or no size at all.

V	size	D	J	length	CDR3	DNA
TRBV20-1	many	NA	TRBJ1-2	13	CSARENRDGGYTF	TGCAGTGCTAGAGAGAACCGCGATGGTGGCTACACCTTC
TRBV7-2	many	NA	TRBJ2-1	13	CATRLSGPYEPFF	TGTGCCACCCGCCTTAGTGGGCCGTATGAGCCGTTCTTC
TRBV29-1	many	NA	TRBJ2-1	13	CSVVRVSGNEQFF	TGCAGCGTAGTGAGGGTTTCCGGGAATGAGCAGTTCTTC
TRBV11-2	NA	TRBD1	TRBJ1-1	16	CASSRTTSTGLPEAFF	TGTGCCAGCAGTCGTACTACCTCGACAGGGTTGCCTGAAGCTTTCTTT
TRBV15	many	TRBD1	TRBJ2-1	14	CATSRADRGDEQFF	TGTGCCACCAGCAGAGCCGACAGGGGGGATGAGCAGTTCTTC
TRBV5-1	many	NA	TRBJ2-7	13	CASSQQGAYEQYF	TGCGCCAGCAGCCAACAAGGGGCCTACGAGCAGTACTTC
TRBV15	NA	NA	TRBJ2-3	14	CATSRGLGTDTQYF	TGTGCCACCAGCAGAGGACTGGGGACAGATACGCAGTATTTT
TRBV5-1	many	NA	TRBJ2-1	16	CASSLTPGDGYNEQFF	TGCGCCAGCAGCTTGACCCCAGGGGACGGGTACAATGAGCAGTTCTTC
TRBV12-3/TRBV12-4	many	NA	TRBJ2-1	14	CASRGERSLNEQFF	TGTGCCAGCAGGGGGGAGCGGAGCCTCAATGAGCAGTTCTTC
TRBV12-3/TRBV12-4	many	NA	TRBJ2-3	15	CASRPPSRHTDTQYF	TGTGCCAGCAGACCTCCCTCCCGGCACACAGATACGCAGTATTTT
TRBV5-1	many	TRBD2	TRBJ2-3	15	CASSLVAGSTDTQYF	TGCGCCAGCAGCTTAGTAGCGGGTAGCACAGATACGCAGTATTTT
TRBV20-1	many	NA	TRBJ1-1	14	CSALPTAGLTEAFF	TGCAGTGCTCTACCCACGGCAGGGCTAACTGAAGCTTTCTTT
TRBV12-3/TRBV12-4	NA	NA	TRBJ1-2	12	CASSTDSYGYTF	TGTGCCAGCAGTACAGACAGCTATGGCTACACCTTC
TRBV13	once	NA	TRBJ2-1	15	CASSWAVGLANEQFF	TGTGCCAGCAGCTGGGCCGTTGGACTGGCGAATGAGCAGTTCTTC
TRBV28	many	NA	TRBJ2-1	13	CASKKGGNNEQFF	TGTGCCAGCAAGAAGGGGGGCAACAATGAGCAGTTCTTC
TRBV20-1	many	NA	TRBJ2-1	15	CSARDGRSAYNEQFF	TGCAGTGCTAGAGATGGGAGATCCGCCTACAATGAGCAGTTCTTC
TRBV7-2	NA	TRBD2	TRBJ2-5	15	CASSLGLANQETQYF	TGTGCCAGCAGCTTAGGACTAGCGAACCAAGAGACCCAGTACTTC
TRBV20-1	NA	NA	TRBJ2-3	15	CSAGPALLRTDTQYF	TGCAGTGCCGGACCGGCCCTCCTCAGGACAGATACGCAGTATTTT
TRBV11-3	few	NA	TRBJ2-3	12	CASSSNTDTQYF	TGTGCCAGCAGCTCGAACACAGATACGCAGTATTTT
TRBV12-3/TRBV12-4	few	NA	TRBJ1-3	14	CASSFEGLGNTIYF	TGTGCCAGCAGCTTCGAAGGTCTTGGAAACACCATATATTTT
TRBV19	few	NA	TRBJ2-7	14	CASSTQGGAYEQYF	TGTGCCAGTAGTACACAGGGTGGCGCCTACGAGCAGTACTTC
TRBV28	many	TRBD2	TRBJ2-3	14	CASRTGTSPDTQYF	TGTGCCAGCAGAACCGGGACTAGCCCAGATACGCAGTATTTT
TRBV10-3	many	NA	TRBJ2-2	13	CAINKDATGELFF	TGTGCCATCAACAAGGACGCCACCGGGGAGCTGTTTTTT
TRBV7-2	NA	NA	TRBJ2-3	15	CASSSDRSSTDTQYF	TGTGCCAGCAGCTCGGACCGATCTAGCACAGATACGCAGTATTTT
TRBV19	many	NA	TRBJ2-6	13	CASTTQGANVLTF	TGTGCCAGTACCACGCAAGGGGCCAACGTCCTGACTTTC
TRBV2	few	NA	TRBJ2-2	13	CASNQADTGELFF	TGTGCCAGCAATCAGGCGGACACCGGGGAGCTGTTTTTT
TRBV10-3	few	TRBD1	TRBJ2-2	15	CAISPGTGRPGELFF	TGTGCCATCAGCCCCGGGACAGGACGTCCCGGGGAGCTGTTTTTT
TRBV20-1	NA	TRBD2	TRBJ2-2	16	CSARDQREPRSGELFF	TGCAGTGCTAGGGACCAGCGGGAGCCACGGTCCGGGGAGCTGTTTTTT
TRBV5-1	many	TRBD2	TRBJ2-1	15	CASSPGGGTDGEQFF	TGCGCCAGCAGCCCGGGGGGGGGTACTGACGGTGAGCAGTTCTTC
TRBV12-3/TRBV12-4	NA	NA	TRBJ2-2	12	CASTNANGELFF	TGTGCCAGCACCAATGCGAACGGGGAGCTGTTTTTT
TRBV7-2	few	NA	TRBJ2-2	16	CASSRIRVTNTGELFF	TGTGCCAGCAGTAGGATTAGGGTCACGAACACCGGGGAGCTGTTTTTT
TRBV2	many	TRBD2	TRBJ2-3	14	CASIDGRSTDTQYF	TGTGCCAGCATAGACGGGAGGAGCACAGATACGCAGTATTTT
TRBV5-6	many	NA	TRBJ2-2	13	CASRTRMTGELFF	TGTGCCAGCAGAACCAGGATGACCGGGGAGCTGTTTTTT
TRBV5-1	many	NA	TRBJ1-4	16	CASSLTPPGDNEKLFF	TGCGCCAGCAGCTTGACTCCGCCAGGGGATAATGAAAAACTGTTTTTT
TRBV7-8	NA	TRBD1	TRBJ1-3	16	CASSLRTGNSGNTIYF	TGTGCCAGCAGCTTACGGACAGGAAACTCTGGAAACACCATATATTTT
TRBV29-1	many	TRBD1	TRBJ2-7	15	CSVAPGTGTAYEQYF	TGCAGCGTGGCCCCCGGGACAGGGACGGCCTACGAGCAGTACTTC
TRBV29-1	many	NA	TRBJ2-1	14	CSATGAGVPREQFF	TGCAGCGCCACAGGGGCGGGGGTCCCCAGGGAGCAGTTCTTC
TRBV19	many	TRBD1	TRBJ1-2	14	CASRSVGQGEGYTF	TGTGCCAGTAGGAGCGTGGGACAGGGAGAAGGCTACACCTTC
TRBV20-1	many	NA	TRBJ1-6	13	CSASGTDDSPLHF	TGCAGTGCTAGCGGGACGGATGATTCACCCCTCCACTTT
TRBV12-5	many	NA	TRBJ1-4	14	CASGRLSAGEKLFF	TGTGCTAGTGGCCGTTTATCCGCAGGTGAAAAACTGTTTTTT
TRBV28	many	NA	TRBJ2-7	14	CASSLPGADYEQYF	TGTGCCAGCAGTCTGCCAGGGGCGGACTACGAGCAGTACTTC
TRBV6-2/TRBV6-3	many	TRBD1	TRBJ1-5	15	CASSYSRTGDQPQHF	TGTGCCAGCAGTTACTCGAGGACAGGGGATCAGCCCCAGCATTTT
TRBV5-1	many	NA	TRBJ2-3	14	CASSSIRGEDTQYF	TGCGCCAGCAGCTCCATTCGGGGAGAGGATACGCAGTATTTT
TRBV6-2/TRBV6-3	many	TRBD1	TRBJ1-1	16	CASSPGTGLMNTEAFF	TGTGCCAGCAGCCCCGGGACAGGGCTCATGAACACTGAAGCTTTCTTT
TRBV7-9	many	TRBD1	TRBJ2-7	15	CASSPGQGGFYEQYF	TGTGCCAGCAGCCCGGGACAGGGAGGGTTTTACGAGCAGTACTTC
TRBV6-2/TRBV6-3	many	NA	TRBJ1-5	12	CATRDSGQPQHF	TGTGCCACCAGGGATTCCGGTCAGCCCCAGCATTTT
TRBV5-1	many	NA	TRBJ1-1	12	CASSGGAGTAFF	TGCGCCAGCAGCGGCGGGGCGGGGACTGCTTTCTTT
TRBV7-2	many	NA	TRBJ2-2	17	CASSLASWSANTGELFF	TGTGCCAGCAGCTTAGCATCTTGGTCGGCGAACACCGGGGAGCTGTTTTTT
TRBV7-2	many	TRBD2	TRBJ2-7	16	CASSLRSGLAGNEQYF	TGTGCCAGCAGCCTTCGGTCCGGACTAGCGGGAAACGAGCAGTACTTC
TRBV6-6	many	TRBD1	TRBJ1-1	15	CASSYSARGLTEAFF	TGTGCCAGCAGTTACTCGGCCAGGGGGCTTACTGAAGCTTTCTTT